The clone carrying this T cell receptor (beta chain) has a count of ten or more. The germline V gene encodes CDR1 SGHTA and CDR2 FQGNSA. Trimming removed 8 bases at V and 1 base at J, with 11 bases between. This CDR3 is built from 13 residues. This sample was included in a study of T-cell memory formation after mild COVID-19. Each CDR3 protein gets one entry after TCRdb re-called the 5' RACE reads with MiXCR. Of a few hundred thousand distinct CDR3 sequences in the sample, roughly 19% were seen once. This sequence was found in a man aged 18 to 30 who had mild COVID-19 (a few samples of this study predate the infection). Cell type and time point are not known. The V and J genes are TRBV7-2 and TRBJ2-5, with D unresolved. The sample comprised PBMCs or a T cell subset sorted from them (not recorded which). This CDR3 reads CASGDLPQETQYF. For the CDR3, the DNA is TGTGCCAGCGGAGACCTGCCCCAAGAGACCCAGTACTTC.